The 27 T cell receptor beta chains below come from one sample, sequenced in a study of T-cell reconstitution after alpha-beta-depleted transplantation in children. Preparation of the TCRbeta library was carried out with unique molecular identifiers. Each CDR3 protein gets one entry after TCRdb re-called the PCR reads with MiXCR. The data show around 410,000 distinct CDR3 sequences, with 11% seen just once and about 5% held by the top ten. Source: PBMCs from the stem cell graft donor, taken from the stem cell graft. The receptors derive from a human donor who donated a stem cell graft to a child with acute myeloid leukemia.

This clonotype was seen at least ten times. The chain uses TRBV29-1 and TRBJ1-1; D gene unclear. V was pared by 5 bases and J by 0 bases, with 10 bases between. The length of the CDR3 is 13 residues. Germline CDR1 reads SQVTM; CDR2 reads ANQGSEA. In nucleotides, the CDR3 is TGCAGCGTTCGTGGACGGCTGAACACTGAAGCTTTCTTT. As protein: CSVRGRLNTEAFF.

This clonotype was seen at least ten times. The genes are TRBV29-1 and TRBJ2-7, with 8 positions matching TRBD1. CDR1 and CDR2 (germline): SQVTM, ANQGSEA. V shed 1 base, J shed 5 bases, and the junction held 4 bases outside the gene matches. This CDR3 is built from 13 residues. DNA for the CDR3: TGCAGCGTTGAAGGGACAGGGTATAACGAGCAGTACTTC. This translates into CSVEGTGYNEQYF.

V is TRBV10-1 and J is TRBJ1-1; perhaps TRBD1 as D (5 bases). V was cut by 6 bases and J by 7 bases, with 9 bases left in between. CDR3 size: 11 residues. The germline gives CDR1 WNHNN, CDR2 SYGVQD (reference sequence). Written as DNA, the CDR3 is TGCGCCAGCAGCGCAGGGAATGAAGCTTTCTTT. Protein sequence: CASSAGNEAFF.

Here the CDR3 reads CASSVLYTGELFF. The DNA of the CDR3 is TGTGCCAGCAGTGTACTGTACACCGGGGAGCTGTTTTTT. The chain links TRBV2 to TRBJ2-2; D is ambiguous. V lost 4 bases to trimming and J lost 3 bases, with 6 bases between them. In germline, CDR1 is SNHLY, CDR2 FYNNEI. This CDR3 has 13 amino acids.

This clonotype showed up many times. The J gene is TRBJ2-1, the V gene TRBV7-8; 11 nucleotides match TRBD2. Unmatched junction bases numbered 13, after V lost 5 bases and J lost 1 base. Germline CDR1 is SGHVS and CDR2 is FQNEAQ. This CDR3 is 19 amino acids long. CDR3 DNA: TGTGCCAGCAGCACCGATGGGGGACTAGCGGAATTGTCCTACAATGAGCAGTTCTTC. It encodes CASSTDGGLAELSYNEQFF.

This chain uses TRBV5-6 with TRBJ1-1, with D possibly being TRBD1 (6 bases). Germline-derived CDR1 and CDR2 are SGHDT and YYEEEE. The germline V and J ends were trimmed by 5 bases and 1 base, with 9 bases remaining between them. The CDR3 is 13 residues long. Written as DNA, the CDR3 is TGTGCCAGCAGAGTGACAGGGAACACTGAAGCTTTCTTT. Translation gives CASRVTGNTEAFF.

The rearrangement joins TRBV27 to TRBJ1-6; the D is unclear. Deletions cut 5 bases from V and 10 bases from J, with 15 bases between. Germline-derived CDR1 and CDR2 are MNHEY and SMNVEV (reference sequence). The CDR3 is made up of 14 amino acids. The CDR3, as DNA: TGTGCCAGCAGTACCATTGTTGGTCGGTCACCCCTCCACTTT. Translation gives CASSTIVGRSPLHF.

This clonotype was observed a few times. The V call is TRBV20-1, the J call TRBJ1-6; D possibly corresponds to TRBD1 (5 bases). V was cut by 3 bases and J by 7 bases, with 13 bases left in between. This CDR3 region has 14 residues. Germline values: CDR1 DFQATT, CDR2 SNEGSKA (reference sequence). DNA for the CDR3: TGCAGTGCTAGTCCCGCAGGGACGAATTCACCCCTCCACTTT. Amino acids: CSASPAGTNSPLHF.

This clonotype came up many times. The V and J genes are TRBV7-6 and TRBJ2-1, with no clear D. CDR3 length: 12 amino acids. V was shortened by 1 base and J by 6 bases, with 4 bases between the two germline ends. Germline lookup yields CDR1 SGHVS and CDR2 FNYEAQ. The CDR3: CASSLEINEQFF. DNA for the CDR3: TGTGCCAGCAGCTTAGAGATCAATGAGCAGTTCTTC.

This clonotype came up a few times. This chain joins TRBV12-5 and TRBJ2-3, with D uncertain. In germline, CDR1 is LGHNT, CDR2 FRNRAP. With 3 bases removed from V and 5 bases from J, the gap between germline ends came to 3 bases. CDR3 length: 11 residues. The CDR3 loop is CASGLQDTQYF. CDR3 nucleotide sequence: TGTGCTAGTGGTTTACAAGATACGCAGTATTTT.

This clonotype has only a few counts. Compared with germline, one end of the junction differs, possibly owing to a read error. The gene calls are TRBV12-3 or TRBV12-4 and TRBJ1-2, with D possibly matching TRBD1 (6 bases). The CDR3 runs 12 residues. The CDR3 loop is CASSVPGGLIPF. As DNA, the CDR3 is TGTGCCAGCAGTGTACCCGGGGGCCTGATTCCCTTC.

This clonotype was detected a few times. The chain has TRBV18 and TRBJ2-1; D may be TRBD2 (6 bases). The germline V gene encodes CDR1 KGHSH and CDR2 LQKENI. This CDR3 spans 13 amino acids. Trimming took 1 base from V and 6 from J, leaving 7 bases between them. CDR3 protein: CASSPLGGNEQFF. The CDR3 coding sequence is TGTGCCAGCTCACCACTCGGGGGCAATGAGCAGTTCTTC.

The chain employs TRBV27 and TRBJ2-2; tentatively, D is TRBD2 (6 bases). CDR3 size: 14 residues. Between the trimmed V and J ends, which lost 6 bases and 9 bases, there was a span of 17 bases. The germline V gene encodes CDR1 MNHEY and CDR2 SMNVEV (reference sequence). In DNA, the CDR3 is TGTGCCAGCAGAGTCGGGGGAGGTACCTGGGAGCTGTTTTTT. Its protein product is CASRVGGGTWELFF.

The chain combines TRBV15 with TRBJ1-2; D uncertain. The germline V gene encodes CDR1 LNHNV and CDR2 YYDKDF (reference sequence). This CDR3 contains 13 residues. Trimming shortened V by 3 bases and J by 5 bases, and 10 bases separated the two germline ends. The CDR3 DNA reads TGTGCCACCAGCAGCGGGGAAGGGTATGGCTACACCTTC. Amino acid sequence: CATSSGEGYGYTF.

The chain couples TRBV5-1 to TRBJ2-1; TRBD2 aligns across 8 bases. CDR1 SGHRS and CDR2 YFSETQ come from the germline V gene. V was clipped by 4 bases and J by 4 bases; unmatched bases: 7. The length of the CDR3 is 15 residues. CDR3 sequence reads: CASSPRTSGYNEQFF. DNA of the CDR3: TGCGCCAGCAGCCCCCGAACTAGCGGATACAATGAGCAGTTCTTC. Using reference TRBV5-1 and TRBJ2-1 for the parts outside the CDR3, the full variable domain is KAGVTQTPRYLIKTRGQQVTLSCSPISGHRSVSWYQQTPGQGLQFLFEYFSETQRNKGNFPGRFSGRQFSNSRSEMNVSTLELGDSALYLCASSPRTSGYNEQFFGPGTRLTVL.

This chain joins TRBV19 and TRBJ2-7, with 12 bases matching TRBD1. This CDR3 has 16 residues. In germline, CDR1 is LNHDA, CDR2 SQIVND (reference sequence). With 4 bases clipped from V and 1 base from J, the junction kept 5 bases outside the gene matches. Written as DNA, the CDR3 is TGTGCCAGTAGTAAAGGGACAGGGGGCTATTCCTACGAGCAGTACTTC. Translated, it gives CASSKGTGGYSYEQYF. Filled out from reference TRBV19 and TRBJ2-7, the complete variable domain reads DGGITQSPKYLFRKEGQNVTLSCEQNLNHDAMYWYRQDPGQGLRLIYYSQIVNDFQKGDIAEGYSVSREKKESFPLTVTSAQKNPTAFYLCASSKGTGGYSYEQYFGPGTRLTVT.

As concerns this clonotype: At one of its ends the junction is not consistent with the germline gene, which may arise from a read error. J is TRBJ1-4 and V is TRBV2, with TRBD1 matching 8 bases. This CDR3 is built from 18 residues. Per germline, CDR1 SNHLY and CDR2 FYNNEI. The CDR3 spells CTSSLEISEGQGYEKLFF. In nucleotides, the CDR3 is TGTACCAGCAGTCTAGAAATAAGCGAAGGACAGGGATACGAAAAACTGTTTTTT.

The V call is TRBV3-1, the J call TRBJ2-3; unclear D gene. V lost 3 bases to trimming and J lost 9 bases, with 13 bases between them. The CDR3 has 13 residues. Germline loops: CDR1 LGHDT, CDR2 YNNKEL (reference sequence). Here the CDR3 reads CASSQIKAGTQYF. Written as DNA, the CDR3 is TGTGCCAGCAGCCAGATCAAGGCAGGAACGCAGTATTTT.

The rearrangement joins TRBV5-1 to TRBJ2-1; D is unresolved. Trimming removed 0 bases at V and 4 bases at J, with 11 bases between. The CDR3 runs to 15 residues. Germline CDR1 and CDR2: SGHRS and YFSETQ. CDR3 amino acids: CASSLGRIEYNEQFF. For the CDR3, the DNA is TGCGCCAGCAGCTTGGGACGGATCGAATACAATGAGCAGTTCTTC.

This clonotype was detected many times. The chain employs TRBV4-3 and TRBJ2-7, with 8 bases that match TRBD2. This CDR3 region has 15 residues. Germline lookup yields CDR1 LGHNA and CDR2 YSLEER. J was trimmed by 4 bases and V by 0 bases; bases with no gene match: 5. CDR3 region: CASSQDLSGGYEQYF. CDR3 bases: TGCGCCAGCAGCCAAGATTTAAGCGGGGGATACGAGCAGTACTTC.

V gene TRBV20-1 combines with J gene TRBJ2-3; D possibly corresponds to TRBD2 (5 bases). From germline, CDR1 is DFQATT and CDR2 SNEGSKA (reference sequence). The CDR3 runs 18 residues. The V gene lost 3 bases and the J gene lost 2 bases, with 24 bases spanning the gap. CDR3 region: CSARDSDPGRRFTDTQYF. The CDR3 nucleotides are TGCAGTGCTAGGGATAGCGACCCAGGAAGGAGGTTCACAGATACGCAGTATTTT.

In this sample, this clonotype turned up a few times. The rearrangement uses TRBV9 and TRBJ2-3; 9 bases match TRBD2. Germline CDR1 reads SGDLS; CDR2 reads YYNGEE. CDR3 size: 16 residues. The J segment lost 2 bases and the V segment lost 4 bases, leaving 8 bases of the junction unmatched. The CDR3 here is CASSPGGGLATDTQYF. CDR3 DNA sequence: TGTGCCAGCAGCCCGGGGGGGGGACTAGCCACAGATACGCAGTATTTT.

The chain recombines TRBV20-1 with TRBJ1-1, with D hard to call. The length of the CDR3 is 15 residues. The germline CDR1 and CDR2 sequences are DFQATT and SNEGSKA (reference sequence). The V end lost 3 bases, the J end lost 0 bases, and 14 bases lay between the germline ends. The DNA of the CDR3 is TGCAGTGCTAGGGGCCTGACTGGGATGAACACTGAAGCTTTCTTT. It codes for CSARGLTGMNTEAFF.

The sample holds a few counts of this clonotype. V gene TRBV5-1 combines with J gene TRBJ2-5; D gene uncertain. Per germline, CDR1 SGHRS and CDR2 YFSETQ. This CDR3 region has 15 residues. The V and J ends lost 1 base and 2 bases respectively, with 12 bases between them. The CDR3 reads CASSLSPGPQETQYF. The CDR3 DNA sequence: TGCGCCAGCAGCTTGAGTCCAGGACCACAAGAGACCCAGTACTTC.

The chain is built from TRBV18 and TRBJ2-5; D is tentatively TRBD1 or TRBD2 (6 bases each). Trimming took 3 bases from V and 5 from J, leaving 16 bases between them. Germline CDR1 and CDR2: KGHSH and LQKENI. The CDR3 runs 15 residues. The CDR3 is CASSPGGSTQETQYF. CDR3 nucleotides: TGTGCCAGCTCACCCGGGGGCTCCACCCAGGAGACCCAGTACTTC.

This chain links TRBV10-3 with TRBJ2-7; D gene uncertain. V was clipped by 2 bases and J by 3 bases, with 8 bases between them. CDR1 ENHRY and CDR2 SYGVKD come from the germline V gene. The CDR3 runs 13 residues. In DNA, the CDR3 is TGTGCCATCAGTGAGGGGATCCGCTACGAGCAGTACTTC. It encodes CAISEGIRYEQYF.

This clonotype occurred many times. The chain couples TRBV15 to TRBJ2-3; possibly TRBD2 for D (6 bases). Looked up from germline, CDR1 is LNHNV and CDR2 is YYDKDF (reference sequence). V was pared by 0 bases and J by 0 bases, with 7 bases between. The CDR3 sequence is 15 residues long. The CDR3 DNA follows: TGTGCCACCAGCAGAGATGGAGGGAGCACAGATACGCAGTATTTT. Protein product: CATSRDGGSTDTQYF. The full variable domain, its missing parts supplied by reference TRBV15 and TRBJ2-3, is DAMVIQNPRYQVTQFGKPVTLSCSQTLNHNVMYWYQQKSSQAPKLLFHYYDKDFNNEADTPDNFQSRRPNTSFCFLDIRSPGLGDTAMYLCATSRDGGSTDTQYFGPGTRLTVL.